Here is one T cell receptor beta chain with its context. The antigen is not known. The CDR3 loop spans 13 amino acids. Germline V gives CDR1 DFQATT, CDR2 SNEGSKA (reference sequence). V lost 2 bases, J lost 5 bases, and 4 bases stayed unmatched. Healthy Caucasians supplied all donations. The data derive from a study of identical twins. Whole-study results and caveats: An excess of low generation probability was shown by twin-shared out-of-frame alpha sequences. Model-predicted out-of-frame TCR alpha sharing fell below observed values in monozygotic twins.

TCRdb redid the calling of the 5' RACE reads with MiXCR, one entry per CDR3 protein. The table includes about 280,000 distinct CDR3 sequences, 8% to 9% detected once. This sample was shared with a second study, whose subject was yellow fever vaccine responses in identical twins.

This clonotype originated in a woman aged 18-30 years in good health. Sequencing input: memory (CD45RO+) T cells sorted from blood. The J gene is TRBJ2-5, the V gene TRBV20-1; 8 bases are a match to TRBD2. CDR3 in amino acids: CSARTSGGETQYF. The CDR3, as DNA: TGCAGTGCTAGAACTAGCGGTGGGGAGACCCAGTACTTC.